Below are 23 T cell receptor beta chains sequenced from a single sample in a study of OX40 agonist ivuxolimab in advanced cancers. Measured with immunoSEQ multiplex PCR; TCRdb has only the in-frame clones, and not every one. The sample includes over 15,000 clones, 79% of them seen just once. The source was CD4+ or CD8+ T cells sorted from blood, collected in a trial of the OX40 agonist ivuxolimab. These TCRs come from an adult with an advanced solid tumor such as melanoma, head and neck, liver or kidney cancer.

The chain joins TRBV7-9 to TRBJ1-1, with D uncertain. Trimming took 2 bases from V and 1 from J, leaving 5 bases between them. CDR3 size: 13 residues. Germline lookup yields CDR1 SEHNR and CDR2 FQNEAQ (reference sequence). Here the CDR3 DNA reads TGTGCCAGCAGCTTAACGGGGAACACTGAAGCTTTCTTT. Its translation is CASSLTGNTEAFF.

The V call is TRBV27, the J call TRBJ2-7; maybe TRBD1 (5 bases). The ends were cut back, 1 base at V and 2 bases at J, with 12 bases in the middle. Germline V gives CDR1 MNHEY, CDR2 SMNVEV (reference sequence). The CDR3 runs 15 residues. The CDR3 nucleotides are TGTGCCAGCAGTTTATATATGGGGCACCCCTACGAGCAGTACTTC. Encoded protein: CASSLYMGHPYEQYF.

The J gene is TRBJ2-1, the V gene TRBV27; no clear D. The CDR3 has 15 residues. The ends were cut back, 6 bases at V and 4 bases at J, with 16 bases in the middle. Germline V gene lookup returns CDR1 MNHEY and CDR2 SMNVEV (reference sequence). CDR3 protein: CASSLGAIAYNEQFF. The CDR3 nucleotides read TGTGCCAGCAGCCTCGGAGCAATTGCATACAATGAGCAGTTCTTC.

The chain employs TRBV7-6 and TRBJ2-1; D might be TRBD1 (5 bases). CDR1 is SGHVS, CDR2 FNYEAQ, per germline. V was trimmed by 1 base and J by 7 bases, leaving 11 bases between them. This CDR3 has 14 amino acids. The chain's CDR3 is CASSLGTGLNEQFF. In DNA, the CDR3 is TGTGCCAGCAGCTTAGGAACAGGCCTAAATGAGCAGTTCTTC.

This clone came up once. In DNA form, the CDR3 reads TGTGCCAGCAGCTTGGAAGGTACAGGGGCGAGATTTTACTATGGCTACACCTTC. Amino acids: CASSLEGTGARFYYGYTF. The chain is built from TRBV5-6 and TRBJ1-2; the match to TRBD1 covers 7 bases. CDR1 and CDR2 (germline): SGHDT, YYEEEE. With V trimmed by 0 bases and J by 3 bases, 14 bases remained unmatched. The CDR3 length is 18 residues.

V usage is TRBV5-1 and J usage is TRBJ2-7; 8 bases are shared with TRBD1. The CDR3 spans 17 residues. Germline V gene data show CDR1 as SGHRS and CDR2 as YFSETQ. Trimming at V came to 5 bases and at J to 1 base, leaving 14 bases not matched to a gene. CDR3 amino acids: CASSRTGTSFESYEQYF. CDR3 nucleotide sequence: TGCGCCAGCAGTAGGACAGGGACTTCCTTCGAATCCTACGAGCAGTACTTC. The entire variable domain, with the rest obtained from reference TRBV5-1 and TRBJ2-7, is as follows: KAGVTQTPRYLIKTRGQQVTLSCSPISGHRSVSWYQQTPGQGLQFLFEYFSETQRNKGNFPGRFSGRQFSNSRSEMNVSTLELGDSALYLCASSRTGTSFESYEQYFGPGTRLTVT.

The V and J genes are TRBV18 and TRBJ1-2; D is perhaps TRBD1 (5 bases). The CDR3 contains 14 residues. The V gene's germline CDR1 is KGHSH and CDR2 LQKENI. V gave up 2 bases and J gave up 10 bases, with 17 bases separating them. The CDR3 sequence: CASSPGTFLEDYTF. DNA for the CDR3: TGTGCCAGCTCACCAGGGACGTTTTTAGAGGACTACACCTTC.

This sequence joins TRBV4-3 and TRBJ1-4, with D perhaps matching TRBD1 (6 bases). The CDR3 spans 13 residues. Germline V gene lookup returns CDR1 LGHNA and CDR2 YSLEER. The ends were cut back, 4 bases at V and 15 bases at J, with 18 bases in the middle. Here the CDR3 reads CASSRNSRDTLFF. The CDR3 DNA sequence: TGCGCCAGCAGCCGAAATTCCCGGGACACGTTGTTTTTT.

V usage is TRBV19 and J usage is TRBJ1-6, with TRBD1 as a possible D gene (6 bases). The CDR3 totals 16 residues. Germline V gives CDR1 LNHDA, CDR2 SQIVND (reference sequence). V was cut by 2 bases and J by 6 bases, with 14 bases left in between. The CDR3 DNA reads TGTGCCAGTAGTATAAGGGGCGACAGGATTAATTCACCCCTCCACTTT. Translating it yields CASSIRGDRINSPLHF.

J is TRBJ1-1 and V is TRBV5-1; possibly TRBD1 for D (5 bases). Deletions cut 8 bases from V and 0 bases from J, with 11 bases between. Germline CDR1 reads SGHRS; CDR2 reads YFSETQ. The CDR3 runs to 13 residues. CDR3 loop: CASSTALNTEAFF. The CDR3 DNA sequence: TGCGCCAGTTCGACAGCCCTGAACACTGAAGCTTTCTTT.

The gene calls are TRBV7-6 and TRBJ1-1; D call uncertain. The CDR3 spans 13 residues. Germline V gene lookup returns CDR1 SGHVS and CDR2 FNYEAQ. V lost 3 bases, J lost 4 bases, and 9 bases lay in between. CDR3 DNA: TGTGCCAGCAGCTTTAGCGATGGCACTGAAGCTTTCTTT. Protein: CASSFSDGTEAFF.

The chain has TRBV11-3 and TRBJ1-1, with 7 bases aligning to TRBD1. After removal of 5 bases from V and 0 bases from J, the junction contained 6 bases not matched to a gene. CDR3 size: 15 residues. CDR1 and CDR2 from the germline V gene are SGHNT and YENEEA. The CDR3 here is CASSLRDSMNTEAFF. CDR3 DNA sequence: TGTGCCAGCAGCCTCCGGGACAGCATGAACACTGAAGCTTTCTTT.

This clone was seen just once. CDR3 nucleotide sequence: TGTGCCAGCAGCCAAGCTCAGGGGGACTATGGCTACACCTTC. This translates into CASSQAQGDYGYTF. The V call is TRBV14, the J call TRBJ1-2; 7 positions agree with TRBD1. CDR1 is SGHDN, CDR2 FVKESK, per germline. The J segment lost 3 bases and the V segment lost 1 base, leaving 2 bases of the junction unmatched. The CDR3 has 14 amino acids.

The genes are TRBV20-1 and TRBJ1-1; D not certain. CDR3 size: 11 residues. Germline CDR1 DFQATT, CDR2 SNEGSKA (reference sequence). The CDR3 is CTSPRGTEAFF. The CDR3 nucleotides read TGCACCTCCCCCCGGGGCACTGAAGCTTTCTTT.

The rearrangement uses TRBV10-3 and TRBJ2-5; D might be TRBD1 (6 bases). CDR1 is ENHRY, CDR2 SYGVKD, per germline. The CDR3 length is 12 residues. V lost 6 bases and J 3 bases, leaving 8 bases between the germline ends. CDR3 protein: CAISEGEETQYF. The CDR3 DNA reads TGTGCCATCAGCGAGGGGGAAGAGACCCAGTACTTC.

V and J are TRBV18 and TRBJ1-2; no reliable D call. The germline V and J ends were trimmed by 3 bases and 5 bases, with 7 bases remaining between them. This CDR3 contains 12 residues. CDR1 is KGHSH and CDR2 is LQKENI in the germline V gene. CDR3 DNA sequence: TGTGCCAGCTCACCTGAAGGTTATGGCTACACCTTC. Its protein product is CASSPEGYGYTF.

This clone has a handful of counts. The chain recombines TRBV2 with TRBJ2-6; 11 bases align to TRBD1. The V gene's germline CDR1 is SNHLY and CDR2 FYNNEI. V trimming: 8 bases; J trimming: 0 bases; junction bases outside the gene matches: 3. The CDR3 is 16 amino acids. The CDR3 region is CASGTGGNSGANVLTF. The CDR3, as DNA: TGTGCCAGCGGGACAGGGGGTAACTCTGGGGCCAACGTCCTGACTTTC.

This clone was seen a single time. The chain joins TRBV19 to TRBJ2-7; D gene ambiguous. Germline V CDR1 and CDR2: LNHDA, SQIVND (reference sequence). The CDR3 extends over 14 amino acids. Trimming removed 1 base at V and 3 bases at J, with 10 bases between. For the CDR3, the DNA is TGTGCCAGTAGTATAGGGTCCCCTGGCTACGAGCAGTACTTC. Protein sequence: CASSIGSPGYEQYF. The whole variable domain, remainder taken from reference TRBV19 and TRBJ2-7, is DGGITQSPKYLFRKEGQNVTLSCEQNLNHDAMYWYRQDPGQGLRLIYYSQIVNDFQKGDIAEGYSVSREKKESFPLTVTSAQKNPTAFYLCASSIGSPGYEQYFGPGTRLTVT.

Written as DNA, the CDR3 is TGTGCCAGCAGCGTTTCCATTCGACAGGGGAGGAATAATGAGCAGTTCTTC. Protein: CASSVSIRQGRNNEQFF. This chain uses TRBV9 with TRBJ2-1; 8 bases line up with TRBD1. The germline gives CDR1 SGDLS, CDR2 YYNGEE. CDR3 length: 17 residues. V trimming: 2 bases; J trimming: 7 bases; junction bases outside the gene matches: 14. Full variable domain (missing parts from reference TRBV9 and TRBJ2-1): DSGVTQTPKHLITATGQRVTLRCSPRSGDLSVYWYQQSLDQGLQFLIQYYNGEERAKGNILERFSAQQFPDLHSELNLSSLELGDSALYFCASSVSIRQGRNNEQFFGPGTRLTVL.

This clone came up a few times. The chain links TRBV7-9 to TRBJ1-5; no definite D call. There are 11 residues in the CDR3. Per germline, CDR1 SEHNR and CDR2 FQNEAQ (reference sequence). V was clipped by 11 bases and J by 4 bases, with 9 bases between them. CDR3 nucleotide sequence: TGTGCCTCGGGAGGGAATCAGCCCCAGCATTTT. It is translated as CASGGNQPQHF.

The chain employs TRBV9 and TRBJ2-7; the D is unclear. The germline CDR1 and CDR2 sequences are SGDLS and YYNGEE. The V and J ends lost 0 bases and 0 bases respectively, with 10 bases between them. The CDR3 runs 15 residues. CDR3 DNA sequence: TGTGCCAGCAGCGTAGCTCCGGGTCTCTCCTACGAGCAGTACTTC. Translated, it gives CASSVAPGLSYEQYF.

This clone has a single count. The chain combines TRBV10-3 with TRBJ1-2; weak D call: TRBD1 (5 bases). The CDR3 runs to 15 residues. Germline V gene sequence: CDR1 ENHRY, CDR2 SYGVKD. Trimming stripped 6 bases from V and 4 bases from J, with 18 bases between. The CDR3 is CAIRGGAYYGYGYTF. The CDR3 nucleotides are TGTGCCATCAGGGGGGGAGCTTACTATGGCTATGGCTACACCTTC.

The gene calls are TRBV6-4 and TRBJ2-1; D may correspond to TRBD1 or TRBD2 (5 bases each). CDR1 is MRHNA, CDR2 SNTAGT, per germline. The CDR3 is 15 residues long. V lost 2 bases, J lost 5 bases, and 13 bases lay in between. For the CDR3, the DNA is TGTGCCAGCAGTGACCCTGGGACGCCGAACAATGAGCAGTTCTTC. This gives the protein CASSDPGTPNNEQFF.